Below, one T cell receptor beta chain is given with its context. The source of the sample is a study of T cell clones after liver transplantation. Whole-study context: Tolerance: complete withdrawal held at least one year, liver enzymes staying within twice normal.

Repertoires were generated with immunoSEQ multiplex PCR, while TCRdb's copy carries only in-frame clones and drops some. There are about 45,000 clones in the sample; roughly 86% occur only once, and 2% to 2.5% lies in the top ten. CDR3 length: 18 residues. CDR1 is MDHEN and CDR2 is SYDVKM in the germline V gene. Between the trimmed V and J ends, which lost 2 bases and 1 base, there was a span of 19 bases. Sorting of unstimulated PBMCs yielded separate CD3+CD4+ and CD3+CD8+ fractions. This clonotype originated in a human patient who received a liver transplant. These T cells may partly come from the graft donor. This material consisted of CD4+ T cells from blood, taken 24 months after liver transplant. The V and J genes are TRBV28 and TRBJ2-3; possibly TRBD2 for D (7 bases). The CDR3 DNA reads as TGTGCCAGCAGTTTAGGGGGCTGGCGGGAGCGCGGCACAGATACGCAGTATTTT. This gives the protein CASSLGGWRERGTDTQYF.